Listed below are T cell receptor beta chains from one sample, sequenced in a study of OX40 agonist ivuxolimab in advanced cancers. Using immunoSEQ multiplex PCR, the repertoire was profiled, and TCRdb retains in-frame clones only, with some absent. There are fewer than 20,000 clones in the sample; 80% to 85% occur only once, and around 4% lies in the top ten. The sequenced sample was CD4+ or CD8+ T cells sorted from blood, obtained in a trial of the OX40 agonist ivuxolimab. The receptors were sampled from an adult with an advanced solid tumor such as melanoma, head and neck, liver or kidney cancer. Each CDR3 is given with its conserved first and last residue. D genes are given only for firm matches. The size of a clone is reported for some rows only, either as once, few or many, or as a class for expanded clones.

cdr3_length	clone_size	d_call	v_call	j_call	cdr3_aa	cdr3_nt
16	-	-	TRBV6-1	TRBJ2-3	CASSERTGRFTDTQYF	TGTGCCAGCAGTGAAAGGACTGGCCGGTTCACAGATACGCAGTATTTT
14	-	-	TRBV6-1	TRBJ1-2	CASSPQEGIHGYTF	TGTGCCAGCAGTCCACAGGAGGGGATTCATGGCTACACCTTC
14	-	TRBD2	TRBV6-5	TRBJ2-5	CASSPLAGVETQYF	TGTGCCAGCAGTCCACTAGCGGGAGTTGAGACCCAGTACTTC
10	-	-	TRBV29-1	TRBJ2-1	CSARVNEQFF	TGCAGCGCTCGGGTGAATGAGCAGTTCTTC
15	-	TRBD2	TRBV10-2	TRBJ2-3	CASTRGLAGGDTQYF	TGCGCCAGCACCAGGGGACTAGCGGGAGGGGATACGCAGTATTTT
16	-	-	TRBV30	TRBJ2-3	CACNLGAIRYTDTQYF	TGTGCCTGCAATCTCGGGGCCATCAGGTACACAGATACGCAGTATTTT
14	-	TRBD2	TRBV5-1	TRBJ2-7	CASSLSSGSYEQYF	TGCGCCAGCAGCTTGAGTAGCGGGAGCTACGAGCAGTACTTC
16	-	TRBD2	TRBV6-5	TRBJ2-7	CASSYSGRAGVREQYF	TGTGCCAGCAGTTACTCCGGGCGAGCGGGAGTTCGCGAGCAGTACTTC
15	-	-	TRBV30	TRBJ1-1	CAWTLRGSWYTEAFF	TGTGCCTGGACTCTCCGGGGGTCGTGGTACACTGAAGCTTTCTTT
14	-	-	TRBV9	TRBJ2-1	CASSVVDANNEQFF	TGTGCCAGCAGCGTAGTCGACGCAAACAATGAGCAGTTCTTC
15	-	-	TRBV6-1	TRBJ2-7	CASSEASGRIYEQYF	TGTGCCAGCAGTGAAGCATCGGGACGGATCTACGAGCAGTACTTC
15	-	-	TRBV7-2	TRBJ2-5	CASTPPRAALETQYF	TGTGCCAGCACTCCCCCACGAGCGGCTCTGGAGACCCAGTACTTC
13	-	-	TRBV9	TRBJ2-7	CASSGSVGDEQYF	TGTGCCAGCAGCGGCTCCGTCGGGGACGAGCAGTACTTC
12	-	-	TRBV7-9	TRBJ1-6	CASSPDLSPLHF	TGTGCCAGCAGCCCCGACCTTTCACCCCTCCACTTT
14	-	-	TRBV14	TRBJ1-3	CACSTGGSGNTIYF	TGTGCTTGTAGCACTGGGGGCTCTGGAAACACCATATATTTT
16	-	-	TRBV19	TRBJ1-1	CASRGAAGSMNTEAFF	TGTGCCAGTAGAGGTGCGGCAGGGAGTATGAACACTGAAGCTTTCTTT
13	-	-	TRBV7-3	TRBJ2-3	CASSLMHTDTQYF	TGTGCCAGCAGCTTAATGCACACAGATACGCAGTATTTT
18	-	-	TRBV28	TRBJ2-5	CASSSPTSRKGGQETQYF	TGTGCCAGCAGTTCGCCCACTTCGAGGAAAGGAGGGCAAGAGACCCAGTACTTC
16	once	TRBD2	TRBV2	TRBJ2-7	CASSDPSGRVTYEQYF	TGTGCCAGCAGTGACCCTAGCGGGAGGGTAACCTACGAGCAGTACTTC
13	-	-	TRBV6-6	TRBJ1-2	CASSYGQNYGYTF	TGTGCCAGCAGTTACGGGCAGAACTATGGCTACACCTTC
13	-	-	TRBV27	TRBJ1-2	CASSLTGRYGYTF	TGTGCCAGCAGTTTAACCGGAAGGTATGGCTACACCTTC
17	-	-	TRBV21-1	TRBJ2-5	CASSKVTVGRGRETQYF	TGTGCCAGCAGCAAAGTGACTGTTGGCAGGGGGCGTGAGACCCAGTACTTC
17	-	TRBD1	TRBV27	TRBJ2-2	CASSLPQTGSATGELFF	TGTGCCAGCAGTTTACCCCAGACAGGGTCCGCCACCGGGGAGCTGTTTTTT
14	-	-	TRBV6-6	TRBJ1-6	CASSNRAGDSPLHF	TGTGCCAGCAGTAACAGGGCGGGGGATTCACCCCTCCACTTT
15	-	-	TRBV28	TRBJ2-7	CASSSLMTGSYEQYF	TGTGCCAGCAGTTCCCTTATGACAGGATCCTACGAGCAGTACTTC
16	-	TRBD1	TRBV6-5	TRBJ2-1	CASSYGTGGAFREQFF	TGTGCCAGCAGTTACGGGACAGGGGGGGCTTTTCGGGAGCAGTTCTTC
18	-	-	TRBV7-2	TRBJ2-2	CASSLISSRLGSAGELFF	TGTGCCAGCAGCTTAATAAGCAGCCGACTGGGGTCGGCCGGGGAGCTGTTTTTT
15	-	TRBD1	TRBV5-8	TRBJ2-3	CASSSDRGIKDTQYF	TGTGCCAGCAGCTCCGACAGGGGGATAAAGGATACGCAGTATTTT
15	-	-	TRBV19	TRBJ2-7	CASTPGGGTAGEQYF	TGTGCCAGTACCCCAGGGGGGGGGACGGCGGGCGAGCAGTACTTC
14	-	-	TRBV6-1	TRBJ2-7	CASSHLGESYEQYF	TGTGCCAGCAGCCACCTGGGGGAATCCTACGAGCAGTACTTC
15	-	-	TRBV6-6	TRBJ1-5	CASSSGRVSNQPQHF	TGTGCCAGCAGTTCGGGAAGGGTGAGCAATCAGCCCCAGCATTTT
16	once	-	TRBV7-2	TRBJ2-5	CASSASLTGRRETQYF	TGTGCCAGCAGCGCCAGCTTAACGGGCCGTCGAGAGACCCAGTACTTC
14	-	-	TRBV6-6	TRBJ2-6	CASSQRAGANVLTF	TGTGCCAGCAGCCAAAGGGCTGGGGCCAACGTCCTGACTTTC
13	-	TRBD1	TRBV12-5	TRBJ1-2	CASGTGGRYGYTF	TGTGCTAGTGGTACAGGGGGACGGTATGGCTACACCTTC
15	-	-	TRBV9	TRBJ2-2	CASSVVPENTGELFF	TGTGCCAGCAGCGTAGTCCCCGAGAACACCGGGGAGCTGTTTTTT
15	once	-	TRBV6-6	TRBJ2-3	CASSYRSKGSDTQYF	TGTGCCAGCAGTTACAGGAGCAAAGGCTCAGATACGCAGTATTTT
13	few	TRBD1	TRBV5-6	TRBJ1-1	CASSLGQGARAFF	TGTGCCAGCAGCTTGGGACAGGGGGCGCGTGCTTTCTTT
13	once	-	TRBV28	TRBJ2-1	CASCGNSYNEQFF	TGTGCCAGCTGCGGGAACTCCTACAATGAGCAGTTCTTC
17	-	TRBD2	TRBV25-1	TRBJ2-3	CASSDPGLAGGTDTQYF	TGTGCCAGCAGTGACCCTGGACTAGCGGGAGGCACAGATACGCAGTATTTT
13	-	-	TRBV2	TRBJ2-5	CASCRGAGAAQYF	TGTGCCAGCTGCCGGGGCGCTGGGGCCGCCCAGTACTTC
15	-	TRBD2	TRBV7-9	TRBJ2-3	CASSSAGGPTDTQYF	TGTGCCAGCAGCTCCGCGGGAGGGCCCACAGATACGCAGTATTTT
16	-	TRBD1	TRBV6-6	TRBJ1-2	CASSYGGQGPNYGYTF	TGTGCCAGCAGTTACGGGGGACAGGGGCCCAACTATGGCTACACCTTC
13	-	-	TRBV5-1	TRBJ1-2	CASSSGINYGYTF	TGCGCCAGCAGCTCGGGGATTAACTATGGCTACACCTTC
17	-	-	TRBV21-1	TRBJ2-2	CASSKGASGLYTGELFF	TGTGCCAGCAGCAAAGGGGCTAGCGGGTTATACACCGGGGAGCTGTTTTTT
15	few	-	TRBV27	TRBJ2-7	CASSLSIDHSYEQYF	TGTGCCAGCAGTTTATCGATCGACCACTCCTACGAGCAGTACTTC
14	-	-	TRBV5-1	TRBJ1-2	CASSLDGLVDGYTF	TGCGCCAGCAGCCTGGACGGTTTGGTGGATGGCTACACCTTC
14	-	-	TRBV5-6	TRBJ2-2	CASSFKGGTGELFF	TGTGCCAGCAGCTTTAAAGGAGGCACCGGGGAGCTGTTTTTT
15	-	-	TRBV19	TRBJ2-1	CASSIGSGRLNEQFF	TGTGCCAGTAGTATAGGGAGTGGACGTCTCAATGAGCAGTTCTTC
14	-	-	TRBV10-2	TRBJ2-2	CASSELGDTGELFF	TGCGCCAGCAGTGAGCTCGGTGACACCGGGGAGCTGTTTTTT
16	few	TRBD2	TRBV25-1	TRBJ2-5	CASSPLYGAGQETQYF	TGTGCCAGCAGCCCGTTATATGGAGCGGGGCAAGAGACCCAGTACTTC
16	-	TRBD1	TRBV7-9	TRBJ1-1	CASSLLQGALRGEAFF	TGTGCCAGCAGCTTATTACAGGGGGCGCTAAGGGGAGAAGCTTTCTTT
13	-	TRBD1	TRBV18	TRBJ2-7	CASSPQTGAEQYF	TGTGCCAGCTCACCACAGACAGGGGCCGAGCAGTACTTC
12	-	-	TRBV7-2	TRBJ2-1	CASSLSGAVEFF	TGTGCCAGCAGCCTGAGTGGGGCTGTCGAGTTCTTC